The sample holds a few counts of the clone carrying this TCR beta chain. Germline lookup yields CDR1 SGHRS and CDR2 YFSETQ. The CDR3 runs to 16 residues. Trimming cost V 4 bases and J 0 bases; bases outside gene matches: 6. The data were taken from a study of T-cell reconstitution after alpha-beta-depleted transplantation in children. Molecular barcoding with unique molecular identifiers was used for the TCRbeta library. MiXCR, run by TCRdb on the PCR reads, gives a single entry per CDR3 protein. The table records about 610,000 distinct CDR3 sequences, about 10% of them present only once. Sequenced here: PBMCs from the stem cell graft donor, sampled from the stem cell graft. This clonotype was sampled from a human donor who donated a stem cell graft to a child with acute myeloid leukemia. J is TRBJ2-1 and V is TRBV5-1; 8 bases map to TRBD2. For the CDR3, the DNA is TGCGCCAGCAGCGAACTAGCGGCCAGCTCCTACAATGAGCAGTTCTTC. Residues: CASSELAASSYNEQFF.